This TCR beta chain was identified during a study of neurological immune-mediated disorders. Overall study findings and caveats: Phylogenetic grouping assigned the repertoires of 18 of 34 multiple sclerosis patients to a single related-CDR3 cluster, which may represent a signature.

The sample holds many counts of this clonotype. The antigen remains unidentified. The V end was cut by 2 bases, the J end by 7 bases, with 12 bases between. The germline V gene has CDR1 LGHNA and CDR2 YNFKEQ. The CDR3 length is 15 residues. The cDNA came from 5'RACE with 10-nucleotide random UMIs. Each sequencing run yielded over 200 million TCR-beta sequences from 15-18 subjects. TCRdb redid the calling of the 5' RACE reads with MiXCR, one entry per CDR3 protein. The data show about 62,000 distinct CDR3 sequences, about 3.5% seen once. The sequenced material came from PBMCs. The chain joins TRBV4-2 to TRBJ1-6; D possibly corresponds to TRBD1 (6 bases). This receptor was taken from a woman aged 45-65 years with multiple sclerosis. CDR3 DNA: TGTGCCAGCAGCCAAAATACAGGGCCCAATTCACCCCTCCACTTT. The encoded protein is CASSQNTGPNSPLHF.